A selection of T cell receptor beta chains follows, all from one sample in a study of blood T cell repertoires in COVID-19. This table comes from immunoSEQ multiplex PCR, and its TCRdb copy is limited to in-frame clones, with some not included. The sample includes under 80,000 clones, about 86% of them seen just once. Sequenced input: peripheral blood. The receptors shown here come from an older man with active COVID-19. CDR3s include the opening cysteine and the closing phenylalanine or tryptophan. D genes are given only for firm matches. Only some rows state a clone size, as once, few, many or a class for expanded clones.

13 | TRBJ2-7 | TRBV7-3 | NA | NA | TGTGCCAGCAGCTTAGTGGGAGGGGGCGAGCAGTACTTC | CASSLVGGGEQYF
15 | TRBJ1-1 | TRBV6-4 | NA | NA | TGTGCCAGCCCACGGGCCAACGGGGGGAACACTGAAGCTTTCTTT | CASPRANGGNTEAFF
15 | TRBJ2-1 | TRBV15 | NA | NA | TGTGCCACCAGAGACCCGAGGAGCTCCTACAATGAGCAGTTCTTC | CATRDPRSSYNEQFF
14 | TRBJ2-3 | TRBV2 | NA | TRBD1 | TGTGCCAGCAGTGAGGACAGGGTTTTGGATACGCAGTATTTT | CASSEDRVLDTQYF
13 | TRBJ2-5 | TRBV19 | NA | NA | TGTGCCAGTAGGGGCAGGGCCGAAGAGACCCAGTACTTC | CASRGRAEETQYF
16 | TRBJ1-1 | TRBV28 | NA | TRBD1 | TGTGCCAGCAGTCCCCGGACAGGGCAAGGGAACACTGAAGCTTTCTTT | CASSPRTGQGNTEAFF
15 | TRBJ1-2 | TRBV4-3 | NA | NA | TGCGCCAGCAGCCAAGAGGCGGGAGCTAACTATGGCTACACCTTC | CASSQEAGANYGYTF
15 | TRBJ1-2 | TRBV4-3 | NA | TRBD1 | TGCGCCAGCAGCCAAGTGAATAGGGGGCGGAATGGCTACACCTTC | CASSQVNRGRNGYTF
16 | TRBJ2-3 | TRBV4-1 | NA | NA | TGCGCCAGCGCCCCCCCACAAGGGACTAGCACAGATACGCAGTATTTT | CASAPPQGTSTDTQYF
15 | TRBJ2-3 | TRBV5-1 | NA | NA | TGCGCCAGCAGCTTGGCGGGTCGAAACCCAGATACGCAGTATTTT | CASSLAGRNPDTQYF
15 | TRBJ1-2 | TRBV2 | NA | TRBD1 | TGTGCCAGCAGCGAAATCCGGGGACAGGGACGGGGCTACACCTTC | CASSEIRGQGRGYTF
12 | TRBJ2-7 | TRBV2 | NA | NA | TGTGCCAGCAGTCCCCAGGGCTACGAGCAGTACTTC | CASSPQGYEQYF
14 | TRBJ2-1 | TRBV27 | NA | NA | TGTGCCCCGCCGGACTACCTCTCCTACAATGAGCAGTTCTTC | CAPPDYLSYNEQFF
15 | TRBJ1-6 | TRBV6-5 | NA | TRBD1 | TGTGCCCGGGACAGGGGGATCTCCTATAATTCACCCCTCCACTTT | CARDRGISYNSPLHF
15 | TRBJ2-7 | TRBV30 | NA | TRBD1 | TGTGCCTGGAGTGCGGACAGGGGGCACCCCTACGAGCAGTACTTC | CAWSADRGHPYEQYF
15 | TRBJ1-2 | TRBV5-1 | NA | NA | TGCGCCAGCAGCTTGGAGGCAGGGTTTAGTGGGGGCTACACCTTC | CASSLEAGFSGGYTF
13 | TRBJ2-7 | TRBV7-2 | few | NA | TGTGCCAGCAGCCCCACCCGGACGGGGGAGCAGTACTTC | CASSPTRTGEQYF
14 | TRBJ2-5 | TRBV29-1 | NA | TRBD2 | TGCAGCGCCCGACTAGCGGGAGTCCAAGAGACCCAGTACTTC | CSARLAGVQETQYF
16 | TRBJ2-1 | TRBV9 | NA | NA | TGTGCCAGCAGCCCCCGGGGGGCGAGCTCCTACAATGAGCAGTTCTTC | CASSPRGASSYNEQFF
13 | TRBJ2-7 | TRBV3-1/TRBV3-2 | NA | TRBD2 | TGTGCCAGCACGGATGGGGGGGCCTACGAGCAGTACTTC | CASTDGGAYEQYF